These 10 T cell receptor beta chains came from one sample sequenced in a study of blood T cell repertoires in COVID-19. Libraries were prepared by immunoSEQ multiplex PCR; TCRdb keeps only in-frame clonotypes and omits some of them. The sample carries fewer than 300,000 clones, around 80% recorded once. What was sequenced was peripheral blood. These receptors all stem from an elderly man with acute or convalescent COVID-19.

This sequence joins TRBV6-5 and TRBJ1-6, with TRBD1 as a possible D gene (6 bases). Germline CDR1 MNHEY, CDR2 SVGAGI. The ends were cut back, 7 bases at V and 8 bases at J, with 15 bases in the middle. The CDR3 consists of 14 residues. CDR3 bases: TGTGCCAGCAATGGCCGGGGGGGGCATTCACCCCTCCACTTT. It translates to CASNGRGGHSPLHF.

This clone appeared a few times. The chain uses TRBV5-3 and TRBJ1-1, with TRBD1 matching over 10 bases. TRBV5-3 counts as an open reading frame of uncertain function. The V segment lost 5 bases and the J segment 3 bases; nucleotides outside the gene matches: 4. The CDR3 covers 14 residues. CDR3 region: CARRADRGDTEAFF. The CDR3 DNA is TGTGCCAGAAGGGCGGACAGGGGGGACACTGAAGCTTTCTTT.

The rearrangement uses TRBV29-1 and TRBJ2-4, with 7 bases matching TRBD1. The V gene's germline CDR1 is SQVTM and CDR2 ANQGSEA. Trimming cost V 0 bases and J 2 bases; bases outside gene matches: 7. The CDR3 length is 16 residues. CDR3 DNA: TGCAGCGTTGAAGAAGGGGGCCGTAGGACCAAAAACATTCAGTACTTC. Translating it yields CSVEEGGRRTKNIQYF.

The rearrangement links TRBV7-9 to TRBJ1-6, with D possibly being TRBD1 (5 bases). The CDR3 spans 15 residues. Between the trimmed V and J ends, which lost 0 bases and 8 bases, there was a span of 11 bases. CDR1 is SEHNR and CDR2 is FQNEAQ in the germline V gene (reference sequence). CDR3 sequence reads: CASSLAQGRHSPLHF. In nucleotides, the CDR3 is TGTGCCAGCAGCTTAGCGCAGGGTCGGCATTCACCCCTCCACTTT.

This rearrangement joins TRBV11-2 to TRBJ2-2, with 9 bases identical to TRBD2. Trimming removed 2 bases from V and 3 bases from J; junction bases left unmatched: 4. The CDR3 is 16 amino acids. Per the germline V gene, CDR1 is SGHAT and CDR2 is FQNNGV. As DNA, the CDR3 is TGTGCCAGCAGCTTACCTAGCGGGGTCCACACCGGGGAGCTGTTTTTT. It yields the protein CASSLPSGVHTGELFF.

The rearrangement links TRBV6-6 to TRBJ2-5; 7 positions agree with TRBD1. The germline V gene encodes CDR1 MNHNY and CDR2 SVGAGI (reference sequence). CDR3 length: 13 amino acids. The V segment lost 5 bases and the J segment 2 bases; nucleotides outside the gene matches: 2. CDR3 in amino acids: CASSQTGQETQYF. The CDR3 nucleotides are TGTGCCAGCAGTCAGACAGGGCAAGAGACCCAGTACTTC.

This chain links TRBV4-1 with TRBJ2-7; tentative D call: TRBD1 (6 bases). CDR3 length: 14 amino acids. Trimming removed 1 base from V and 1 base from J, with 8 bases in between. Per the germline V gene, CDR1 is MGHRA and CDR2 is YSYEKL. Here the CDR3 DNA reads TGCGCCAGCAGCCAAGGACAGGCGTCCTACGAGCAGTACTTC. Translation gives CASSQGQASYEQYF.

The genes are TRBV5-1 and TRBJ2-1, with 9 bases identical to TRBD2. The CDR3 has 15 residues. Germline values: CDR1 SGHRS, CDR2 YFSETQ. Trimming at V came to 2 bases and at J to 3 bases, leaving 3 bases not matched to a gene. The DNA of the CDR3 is TGCGCCAGCAGCTTATCTAGCGGGGACTACAATGAGCAGTTCTTC. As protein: CASSLSSGDYNEQFF.

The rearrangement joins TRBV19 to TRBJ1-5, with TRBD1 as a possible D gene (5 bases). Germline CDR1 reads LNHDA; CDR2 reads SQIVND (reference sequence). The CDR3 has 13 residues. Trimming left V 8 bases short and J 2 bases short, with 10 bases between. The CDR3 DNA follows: TGTGCCAGTTCGGACATTGGCAATCAGCCCCAGCATTTT. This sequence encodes CASSDIGNQPQHF.

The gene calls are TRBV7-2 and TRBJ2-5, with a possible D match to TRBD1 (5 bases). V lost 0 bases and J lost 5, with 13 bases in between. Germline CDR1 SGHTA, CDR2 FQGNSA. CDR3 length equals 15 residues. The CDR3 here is CASSLATGFRETQYF. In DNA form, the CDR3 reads TGTGCCAGCAGCTTAGCAACAGGATTCCGGGAGACCCAGTACTTC.